This TCR beta chain was retrieved from a study of early T cells in non-severe SARS-CoV-2 infection. One entry per CDR3 protein, called by TCRdb with MiXCR from the 5' RACE reads. The sample holds around 92,000 distinct CDR3 sequences, 11% seen once. Sequenced input: whole blood. The TCR originated in an adult who was a healthcare worker with PCR-confirmed SARS-CoV-2 infection or an uninfected control (not recorded which).

As DNA, the CDR3 is TGCAGTGCTAGAGATCAGGGGTACAGGAGCTCCTACAATGAGCAGTTCTTC. The encoded protein is CSARDQGYRSSYNEQFF. The rearrangement uses TRBV20-1 and TRBJ2-1, with D possibly being TRBD1 (6 bases). The V end lost 0 bases, the J end lost 0 bases, and 15 bases lay between the germline ends. Germline CDR1 reads DFQATT; CDR2 reads SNEGSKA (reference sequence). The CDR3 is 17 residues long.